The present T cell receptor beta chain was sequenced within a study of prognosis after radiotherapy for stage I lung cancer. Germline CDR1 reads SNHLY; CDR2 reads FYNNEI. J lost 6 bases, V lost 6 bases, and 9 bases had no gene match. This CDR3 has 15 residues. Peripheral blood, in approximately 5.7-milliliter volumes, was drawn at each of two time points. Template was genomic DNA; TCR beta CDR3 amplified in two multiplex PCR rounds. Individual primers that were specific to each TRBV and TRBJ gene served in first-round PCR. MiXCR, applied by TCRdb to the multiplex PCR reads, yields one record per CDR3 protein. The table lists fewer than 50,000 distinct CDR3 sequences, roughly 25% of them singletons, with around 25% in the top ten. This clonotype was observed at least ten times.

Sequencing was performed on PBMCs, taken before or after stereotactic body radiation therapy (not recorded which). The sequence came from a donor over 45 with non-small cell lung cancer. The chain combines TRBV2 with TRBJ2-1, with TRBD2 identical over 9 bases. The CDR3 loop reads CASSEIAGEGNEQFF. CDR3 nucleotide sequence: TGTGCCAGCAGCGAAATAGCGGGAGAGGGCAATGAGCAGTTCTTC.